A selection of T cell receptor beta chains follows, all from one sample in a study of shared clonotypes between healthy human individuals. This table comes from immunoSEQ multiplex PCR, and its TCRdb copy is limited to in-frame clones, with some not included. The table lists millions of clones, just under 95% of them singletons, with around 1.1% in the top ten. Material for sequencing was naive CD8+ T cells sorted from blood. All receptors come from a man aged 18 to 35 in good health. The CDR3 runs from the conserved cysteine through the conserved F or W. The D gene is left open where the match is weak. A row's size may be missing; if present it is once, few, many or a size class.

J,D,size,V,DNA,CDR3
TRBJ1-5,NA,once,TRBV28,TGTGCCAGCAGTTTATTCAGGGGCGGCAATCAGCCCCAGCATTTT,CASSLFRGGNQPQHF
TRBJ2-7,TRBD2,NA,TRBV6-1,TGTGCCAGCAGTGCCCGGGGTAGCGGGGGCCAATACGAGCAGTACTTC,CASSARGSGGQYEQYF
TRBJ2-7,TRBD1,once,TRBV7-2,TGTGCCAGCAGCTTAGGGGCGGGACAGGGCTACGAGCAGTACTTC,CASSLGAGQGYEQYF
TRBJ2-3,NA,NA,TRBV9,TGTGCCAGCAGCGTTTCCACAGATACGCAGTATTTT,CASSVSTDTQYF
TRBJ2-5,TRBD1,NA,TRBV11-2,TGTGCCAGCAGCTTAGATACTCGGACAGGGTCGGAGGAGACCCAGTACTTC,CASSLDTRTGSEETQYF
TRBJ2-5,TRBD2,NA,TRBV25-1,TGTGCCAGCAGTGAATATGGGGCTAGCGGGAGGGATCGGGAGACCCAGTACTTC,CASSEYGASGRDRETQYF
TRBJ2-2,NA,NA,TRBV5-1,TGCGCCAGCAGCCCCCTGTGGGAAAACACCGGGGAGCTGTTTTTT,CASSPLWENTGELFF
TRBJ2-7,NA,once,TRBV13,TGTGCCAGCAGCTTACGGGGGAAGAACGAGCAGTACTTC,CASSLRGKNEQYF
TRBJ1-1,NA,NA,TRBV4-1,TGCGCCAGCAGCCAAGTAGGTTCCAGGTTGAACACTGAAGCTTTCTTT,CASSQVGSRLNTEAFF
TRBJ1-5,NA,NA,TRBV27,TGTGCCAGCTGGGCAGGGACTGGGGATCAGCCCCAGCATTTT,CASWAGTGDQPQHF
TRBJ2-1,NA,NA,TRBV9,TGTGCCAGCAGCGTACGAGCGAGGGACGTAGCCTACAATGAGCAGTTCTTC,CASSVRARDVAYNEQFF
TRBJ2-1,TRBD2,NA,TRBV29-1,TGCAGCGCCCCGACCCCGACTAGCCTCTACGGGAATGAGCAGTTCTTC,CSAPTPTSLYGNEQFF
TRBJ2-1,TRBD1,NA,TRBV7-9,TGTGCCAGCAGCGGACCGGGACAGGGTGGGGGCGATGAGCAGTTCTTC,CASSGPGQGGGDEQFF
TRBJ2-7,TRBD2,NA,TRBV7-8,TGTGCCAGCAGCCTATTTCCTACGGGGACTAGCGGGAGCTCCTACGAGCAGTACTTC,CASSLFPTGTSGSSYEQYF
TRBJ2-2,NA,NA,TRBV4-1,TGCGCCAGCAGCCAAGAAGTGGGCCTCCCGTGGACCGGGGAGCTGTTTTTT,CASSQEVGLPWTGELFF
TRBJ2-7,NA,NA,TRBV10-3,TGTGCCATCAGTGCAACCGAATCCTACGAGCAGTACTTC,CAISATESYEQYF
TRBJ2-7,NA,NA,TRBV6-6,TGTGCCAGCAGTTACGCTGGACAGTCCTACGAGCAGTACTTC,CASSYAGQSYEQYF
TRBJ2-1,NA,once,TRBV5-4,TGTGCCAGCAGCTTCATCGGCAGCTCCTACAATGAGCAGTTCTTC,CASSFIGSSYNEQFF
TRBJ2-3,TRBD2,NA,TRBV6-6,TGTGCCAGCAGGCCAGCGGGAGAGGCAGATACGCAGTATTTT,CASRPAGEADTQYF
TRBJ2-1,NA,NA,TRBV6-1,TGTGCCAGCAGTGAACTAACGACTCTAAACGGCTATGAGCAGTTCTTC,CASSELTTLNGYEQFF
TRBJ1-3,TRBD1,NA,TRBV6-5,TGTGCCAGCAGTTACGCGCAGGGGGCCGCTGGAAACACCATATATTTT,CASSYAQGAAGNTIYF
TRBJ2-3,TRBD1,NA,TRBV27,TGTGCCAGCAACACCGGGACAGGACTCACAGATACGCAGTATTTT,CASNTGTGLTDTQYF
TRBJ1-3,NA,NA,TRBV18,TGTGCCAGCTCACCTATGGCAGGGTCTGGAAACACCATATATTTT,CASSPMAGSGNTIYF
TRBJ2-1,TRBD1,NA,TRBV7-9,TGTGCCAGCAGCTCCTGGGACAGCAACAATGAGCAGTTCTTC,CASSSWDSNNEQFF
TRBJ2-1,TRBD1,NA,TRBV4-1,TGCGCCAGCAGCGAGTTGACAGGGTCTGGGAATGAGCAGTTCTTC,CASSELTGSGNEQFF
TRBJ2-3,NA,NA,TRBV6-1,TGTGCCAGCAGTGAAGGGACGGCAGGTACGCAGTATTTT,CASSEGTAGTQYF
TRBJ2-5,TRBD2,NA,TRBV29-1,TGCAGCGTTGTTGATGTAGGTTATGGTCTAGCGGGAAATAAACGCGGAGAGACCCAGTACTTC,CSVVDVGYGLAGNKRGETQYF
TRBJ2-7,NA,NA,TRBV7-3,TGTGCCAGCAGCCAAACAGGGACGGAGCAGTACTTC,CASSQTGTEQYF
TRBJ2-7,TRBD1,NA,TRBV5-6,TGTGCCAGCAGCTTGGCCCAGGGGGACGAGCAGTACTTC,CASSLAQGDEQYF
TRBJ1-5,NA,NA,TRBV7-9,TGTGCCAGCAGCTTCGGAGATATCAATCAGCCCCAGCATTTT,CASSFGDINQPQHF
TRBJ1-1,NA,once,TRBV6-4,TGTGCCAGCAGTGACTCGATGCGACAGATGAACACTGAAGCTTTCTTT,CASSDSMRQMNTEAFF
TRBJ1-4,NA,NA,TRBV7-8,TGTGCCAGCAGCTGGGGGGCCTTTAATGAAAAACTGTTTTTT,CASSWGAFNEKLFF
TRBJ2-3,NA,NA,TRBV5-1,TGCGCCAGCAGCTTGGACATCACAGATACGCAGTATTTT,CASSLDITDTQYF
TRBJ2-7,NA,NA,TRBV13,TGTGCCAGCAGCTTTAATGGCCAGGAGCAGTACTTC,CASSFNGQEQYF
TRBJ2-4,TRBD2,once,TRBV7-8,TGTGCCAGCAGTCGTAGCGGGAGGGGGCAAAACATTCAGTACTTC,CASSRSGRGQNIQYF
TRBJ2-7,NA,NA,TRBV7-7,TGTGCTAGCAGCCCGGGACCCGGATCCTACGAGCAGTACTTC,CASSPGPGSYEQYF
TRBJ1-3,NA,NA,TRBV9,TGTGCCAGCAGCCACGGGGGGGACATTCCTGGAAACACCATATATTTT,CASSHGGDIPGNTIYF
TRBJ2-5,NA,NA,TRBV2,TGTGCCAGCAGTGAGGCGGATTCGTGGACCCAGTACTTC,CASSEADSWTQYF
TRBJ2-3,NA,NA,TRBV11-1,TGTGCCAGCAGCTACGGGACTCCAGATACGCAGTATTTT,CASSYGTPDTQYF
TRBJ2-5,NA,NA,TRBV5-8,TGTGCCAGCAGCTTGGGGCAGTTTTCGGAGGAGACCCAGTACTTC,CASSLGQFSEETQYF
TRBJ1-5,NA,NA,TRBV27,TGTGCCAGCACCCTGACAGGTTCGGGACAGCCCCAGCATTTT,CASTLTGSGQPQHF
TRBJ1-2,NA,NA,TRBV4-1,TGCGCCAGCAGCCAAGATTGGGAAGACTATGGCTACACCTTC,CASSQDWEDYGYTF